This T cell receptor beta chain was observed in a study of T cells in Graves' hyperthyroidism and ophthalmopathy (dated by TCRdb to between 2018 and 2020). About the investigation overall: Peripheral blood was collected at initial diagnosis, before any treatment. Thyroid tissue and blood T-cell repertoires from more than 5 Graves' hyperthyroidism patients were also compared in the study. Following sampling, methimazole starting at 30 mg daily was given to hyperthyroidism patients, and high-dose intravenous methylprednisolone was given to ophthalmopathy patients. TCR V-J signatures able to tell the groups apart were searched for in a discovery cohort of some 97 patients, of whom more than 40 had Graves' ophthalmopathy and about 55 had stable Graves' hyperthyroidism. An independent validation cohort of around 20 hyperthyroidism patients and 17 patients who later progressed to ophthalmopathy tested prospective prediction of ophthalmopathy. According to the paper, TCR Vbeta CDR3 sequencing was carried out on approximately 140 peripheral blood samples, which came from about 45 ophthalmopathy, some 73 hyperthyroidism and about 17 progressor patients. The 100 or so discovery patients were randomly split 7:3 into training and test sets.

This clonotype has just a few counts. The clone's antigen remains unknown. It has no much larger one-base neighbor in the sample; base qualities were not kept. A patient counted as having stable Graves' hyperthyroidism if no progression to ophthalmopathy occurred over 18 months of follow-up. Hyperthyroidism patients were newly diagnosed, with disease duration under 2 months, and aged 18 to 65 years. Exclusion was applied to patients with uncontrolled infections, other autoimmune diseases, pregnancy or lactation. Clinical symptoms, serum thyroxine and TRAb, thyroid ultrasound, and orbital computed tomography formed the basis for the diagnoses. PBMCs were separated from roughly 10 ml of fresh peripheral blood using Ficoll-Paque density gradient centrifugation. Trizol reagent was used to extract total RNA, and RNA quality was then checked on an Agilent 2100 Bioanalyzer. TCR beta CDR3 regions were amplified from RNA transcripts. The first round of RT-PCR for the TCR CDR3 was performed with the HTBI primer set and the Qiagen OneStep RT-PCR kit. Libraries were constructed in a second round of multiplex PCR, after which size selection and purification were performed. Paired-end sequencing of the libraries was performed with 100 bp reads on an Illumina HiSeq2000. The authors processed their data as follows. SOAPnuke was used to process the raw data, throwing out any read that contained adapters or uncalled bases, had a mean Phred below 15, or lacked an exact constant-primer or identifier match. COPE v1.2.5 was used to merge the high-quality paired reads, and each unique nucleotide sequence was defined as a clonotype. MiTCR v1.1 was used to align clonotypes to the IMGT TRBV, TRBD and TRBJ reference segments. The analysis was restricted to V-J combinations with a frequency above 0.0001, which together covered roughly 99% of the repertoires. The TCS score was defined as the ratio of F50 (clonal expansion) to E x V (chaos), calculated using BLOSUM62-based TCRdist between CDR3 peptides within each V-J. Welch's t-statistics and random forest reduced around 510 V-J features to fewer than 15, which were used in a naive Bayes classifier (R e1071). The public sequencing data were trimmed at Q25 with fastp and processed into clonotypes with MiXCR by TCRdb, which kept only in-frame beta chains. Every CDR3 protein is listed once, alongside the most common genes and DNA of its rows. The V and J calls and clone size are TCRdb's, not the authors'. The sample yields under 350,000 distinct CDR3 sequences; 18% were counted once. Jointly, the top ten make up approximately 49% of the sample.

Counted from cysteine to phenylalanine, this CDR3 has 16 amino acids. Kept here is only the CDR3 DNA, which spans 48 bases and is read in frame from base 1. CDR1 and CDR2 are drawn from the germline V gene (reference sequence): DFQATT, SNEGSKA. The V and J ends are trimmed by 0 bases and 2 bases, leaving 11 bases between them. Results and caveats for the whole study, not just this receptor: In validation, the model predicted progression to ophthalmopathy with approximately 70% sensitivity and over 72% specificity, a median of around six months before onset. Ophthalmopathy was separated from stable hyperthyroidism by a 13 V-J signature model, with around 90% sensitivity and about 81% specificity obtained in cross-validation and 80%/75% obtained in testing. Most expanded thyroid clonotypes (frequency above 0.001) were also detected in blood, a finding suggesting that blood repertoires may reflect thyroid immune responses. Sample size was not statistically predetermined, and blinding of investigators to group allocation was not performed.

The receptor's source is a woman aged 45-59 years with Graves' hyperthyroidism. The specimen sequenced was blood. The sequence joins TRBV20-1 to TRBJ1-6, with the D segment identity uncertain. The nucleotide sequence is given as TGCAGTGCTAGAGAGGAGGAGGGCGCCTATAATTCACCCCTCCACTTT. It codes for CSAREEEGAYNSPLHF.